Sequencing of this TCR beta chain was carried out in a study of response to subunit inactivated influenza vaccine. General study points: After each seasonal influenza vaccination, few new T cells are recruited, the authors suggested.

Trimming took 5 bases from V and 3 from J, leaving 11 bases between them. The CDR3 sequence is 15 residues long. Germline V gene data show CDR1 as MNHNS and CDR2 as SASEGT. Comment on this clonotype: Its antigen is unidentified.

TCRdb re-derived calls from the RT-PCR reads in MiXCR, one entry per CDR3 protein. The sample includes about 520,000 distinct CDR3 sequences, over 9.5% of them seen just once. The rearrangement uses TRBV6-1 and TRBJ1-6; D gene ambiguous. The starting material was PBMCs from blood, obtained about 40 days after vaccination. This clonotype originated in a man in his fifties or sixties who received an inactivated influenza vaccine. CDR3 loop: CASSPPKNYNSPLHF. In DNA form, the CDR3 reads TGTGCCAGCAGTCCACCGAAGAACTATAATTCACCCCTCCACTTT.